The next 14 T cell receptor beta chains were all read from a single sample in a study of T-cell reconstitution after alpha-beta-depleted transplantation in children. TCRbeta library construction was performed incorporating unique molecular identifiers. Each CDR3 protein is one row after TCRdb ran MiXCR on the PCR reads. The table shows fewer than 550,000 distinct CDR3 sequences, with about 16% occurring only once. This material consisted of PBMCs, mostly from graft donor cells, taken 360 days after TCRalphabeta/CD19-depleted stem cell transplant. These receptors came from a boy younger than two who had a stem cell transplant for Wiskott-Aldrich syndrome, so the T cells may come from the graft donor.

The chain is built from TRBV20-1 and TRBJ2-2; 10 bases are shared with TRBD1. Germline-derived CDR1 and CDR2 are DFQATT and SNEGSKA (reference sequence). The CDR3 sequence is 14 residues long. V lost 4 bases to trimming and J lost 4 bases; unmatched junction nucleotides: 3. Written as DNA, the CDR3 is TGCAGTGCTATCCGGGACAGGGGCACCGGGGAGCTGTTTTTT. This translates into CSAIRDRGTGELFF.

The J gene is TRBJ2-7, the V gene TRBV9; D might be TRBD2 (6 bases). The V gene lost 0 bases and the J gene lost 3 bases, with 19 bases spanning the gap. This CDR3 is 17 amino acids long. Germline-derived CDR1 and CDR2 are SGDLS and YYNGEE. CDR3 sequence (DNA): TGTGCCAGCAGCGTAGACGACATAGCGGATGTAAGCTACGAGCAGTACTTC. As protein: CASSVDDIADVSYEQYF.

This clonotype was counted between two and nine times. CDR3 region: CATSRDPYEQYF. CDR3 coding DNA: TGTGCCACCAGCAGAGATCCCTACGAGCAGTACTTC. This sequence joins TRBV15 and TRBJ2-7, with D unclear. The V end lost 0 bases, the J end lost 2 bases, and 2 bases lay between the germline ends. Per the germline V gene, CDR1 is LNHNV and CDR2 is YYDKDF (reference sequence). CDR3 length: 12 residues.

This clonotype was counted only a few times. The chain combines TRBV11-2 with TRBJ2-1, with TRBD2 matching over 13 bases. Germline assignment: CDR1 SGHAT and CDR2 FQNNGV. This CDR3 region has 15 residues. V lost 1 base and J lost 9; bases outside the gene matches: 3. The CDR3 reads CASSLGLAGGGEQFF. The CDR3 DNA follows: TGTGCCAGCAGCTTAGGACTAGCGGGGGGTGGTGAGCAGTTCTTC. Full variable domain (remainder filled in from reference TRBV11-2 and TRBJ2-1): EAGVAQSPRYKIIEKRQSVAFWCNPISGHATLYWYQQILGQGPKLLIQFQNNGVVDDSQLPKDRFSAERLKGVDSTLKIQPAKLEDSAVYLCASSLGLAGGGEQFFGPGTRLTVL.

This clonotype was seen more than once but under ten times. The CDR3 reads CSARGLGLAGNTGELFF. The CDR3 DNA follows: TGCAGTGCTAGAGGTTTGGGCCTAGCGGGGAACACCGGGGAGCTGTTTTTT. The chain uses TRBV20-1 and TRBJ2-2, with 8 bases aligning to TRBD2. The CDR3 is 17 residues long. J was trimmed by 1 base and V by 1 base; bases with no gene match: 8. Germline assignment: CDR1 DFQATT and CDR2 SNEGSKA (reference sequence).

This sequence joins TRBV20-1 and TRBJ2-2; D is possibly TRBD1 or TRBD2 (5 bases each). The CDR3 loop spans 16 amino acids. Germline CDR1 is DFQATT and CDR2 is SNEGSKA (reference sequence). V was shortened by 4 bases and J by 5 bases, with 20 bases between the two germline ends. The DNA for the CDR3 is TGCAGTGCTATTGGGGCGAGAGGGCGAGGAACCGGGGAGCTGTTTTTT. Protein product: CSAIGARGRGTGELFF.

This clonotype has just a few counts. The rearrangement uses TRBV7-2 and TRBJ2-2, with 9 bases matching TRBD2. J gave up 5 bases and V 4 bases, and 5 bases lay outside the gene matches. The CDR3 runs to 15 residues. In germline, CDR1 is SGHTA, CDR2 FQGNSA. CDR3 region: CASSSGLASTGELFF. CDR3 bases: TGTGCCAGCAGCTCGGGACTAGCTTCAACCGGGGAGCTGTTTTTT. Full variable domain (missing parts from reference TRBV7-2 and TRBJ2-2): GAGVSQSPSNKVTEKGKDVELRCDPISGHTALYWYRQSLGQGLEFLIYFQGNSAPDKSGLPSDRFSAERTGGSVSTLTIQRTQQEDSAVYLCASSSGLASTGELFFGEGSRLTVL.

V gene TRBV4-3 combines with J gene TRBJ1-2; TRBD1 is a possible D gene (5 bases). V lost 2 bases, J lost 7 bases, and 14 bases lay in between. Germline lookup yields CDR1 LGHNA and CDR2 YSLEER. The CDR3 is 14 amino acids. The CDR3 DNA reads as TGCGCCAGCAGCCAAACCCCAGGGTTTGGTGGCTACACCTTC. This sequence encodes CASSQTPGFGGYTF.

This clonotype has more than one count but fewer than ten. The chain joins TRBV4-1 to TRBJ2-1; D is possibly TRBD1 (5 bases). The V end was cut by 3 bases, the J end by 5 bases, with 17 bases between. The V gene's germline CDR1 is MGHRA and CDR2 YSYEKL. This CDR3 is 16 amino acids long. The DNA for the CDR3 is TGCGCCAGCAGCCATCCCCCTACGGACATCCACAATGAGCAGTTCTTC. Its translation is CASSHPPTDIHNEQFF.

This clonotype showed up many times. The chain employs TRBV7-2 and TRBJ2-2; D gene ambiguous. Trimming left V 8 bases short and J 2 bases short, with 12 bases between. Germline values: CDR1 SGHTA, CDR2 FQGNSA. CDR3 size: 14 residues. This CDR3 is CASDLGGNTGELFF. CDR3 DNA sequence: TGTGCCAGCGACCTAGGCGGAAACACCGGGGAGCTGTTTTTT.

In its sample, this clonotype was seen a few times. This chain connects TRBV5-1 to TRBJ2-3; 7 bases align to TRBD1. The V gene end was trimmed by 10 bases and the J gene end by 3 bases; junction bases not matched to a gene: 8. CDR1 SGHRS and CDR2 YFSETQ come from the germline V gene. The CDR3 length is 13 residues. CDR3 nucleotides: TGCGCCTGTCGAAGGGGGCGGACAGATACGCAGTATTTT. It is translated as CACRRGRTDTQYF.

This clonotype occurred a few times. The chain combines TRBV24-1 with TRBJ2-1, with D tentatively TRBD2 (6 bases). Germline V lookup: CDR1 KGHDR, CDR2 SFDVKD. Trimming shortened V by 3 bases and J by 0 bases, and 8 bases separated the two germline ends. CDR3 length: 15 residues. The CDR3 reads CATSDAGGSYNEQFF. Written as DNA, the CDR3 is TGTGCCACCAGTGATGCCGGGGGCTCCTACAATGAGCAGTTCTTC.

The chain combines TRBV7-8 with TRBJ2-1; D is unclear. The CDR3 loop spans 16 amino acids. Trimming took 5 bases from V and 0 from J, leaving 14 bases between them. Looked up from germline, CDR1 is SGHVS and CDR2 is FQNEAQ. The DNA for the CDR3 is TGTGCCAGCAGCAAGATGCGTCTGGGCTCCTACAATGAGCAGTTCTTC. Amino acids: CASSKMRLGSYNEQFF.

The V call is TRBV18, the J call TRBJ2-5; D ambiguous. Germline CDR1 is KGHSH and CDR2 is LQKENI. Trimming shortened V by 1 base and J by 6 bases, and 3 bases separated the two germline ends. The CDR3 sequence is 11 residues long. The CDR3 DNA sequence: TGTGCCAGCTCACCACAGCAGACCCAGTACTTC. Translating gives CASSPQQTQYF.